This record concerns one T cell receptor beta chain sequence. The germline gives CDR1 SGHVS, CDR2 FQNEAQ. Trimming removed 2 bases at V and 2 bases at J, with 13 bases between. The CDR3 runs to 16 residues. The entry originates in a study of blood T cells in healthy people across ages. Alongside a J-beta primer mix, a sample-barcoded 5' primer served in a second PCR lasting about 7 to 11 cycles. Each CDR3 protein is one row after TCRdb ran MiXCR on the 5' RACE reads. The sample holds over 750,000 distinct CDR3 sequences, 25% seen once. The same data also went into a second study, on T cells of mothers and their children.

Source material: blood. The clonotype was recovered from a boy aged 10-17 years in good health. The chain has TRBV7-8 and TRBJ2-1; D assignment may be TRBD1 or TRBD2 (6 bases each). CDR3 nucleotide sequence: TGTGCCAGCAGCTTACCCGGGGGCCAACCCTACAATGAGCAGTTCTTC. Translated: CASSLPGGQPYNEQFF.